This TCR beta chain was identified in a study of blood T cells in healthy people across ages. General study points: Unsorted PBMCs prevented conclusive naive versus antigen-experienced comparison.

As concerns this clonotype: Its antigen is unknown.

The second PCR ran about 6 to 12 cycles with a sample-barcoded 5' primer and J-beta primers. MiXCR, run by TCRdb on the 5' RACE reads, gives a single entry per CDR3 protein. Of roughly 730,000 distinct CDR3 sequences listed, just over 55% are singletons. Material for sequencing was blood. The clonotype was recovered from a man between 40 and 49 years old in good health.

CDR3 sequence (DNA): TGTGCCAGCAGTTACTCGAGCGGGCTAGCGAACAATGAGCAGTTCTTC. This translates into CASSYSSGLANNEQFF. This chain joins TRBV6-5 and TRBJ2-1; TRBD2 is a possible D gene (6 bases). Germline V CDR1 and CDR2: MNHEY, SVGAGI. The CDR3 extends over 16 amino acids. V lost 0 bases, J lost 5 bases, and 14 bases lay in between.